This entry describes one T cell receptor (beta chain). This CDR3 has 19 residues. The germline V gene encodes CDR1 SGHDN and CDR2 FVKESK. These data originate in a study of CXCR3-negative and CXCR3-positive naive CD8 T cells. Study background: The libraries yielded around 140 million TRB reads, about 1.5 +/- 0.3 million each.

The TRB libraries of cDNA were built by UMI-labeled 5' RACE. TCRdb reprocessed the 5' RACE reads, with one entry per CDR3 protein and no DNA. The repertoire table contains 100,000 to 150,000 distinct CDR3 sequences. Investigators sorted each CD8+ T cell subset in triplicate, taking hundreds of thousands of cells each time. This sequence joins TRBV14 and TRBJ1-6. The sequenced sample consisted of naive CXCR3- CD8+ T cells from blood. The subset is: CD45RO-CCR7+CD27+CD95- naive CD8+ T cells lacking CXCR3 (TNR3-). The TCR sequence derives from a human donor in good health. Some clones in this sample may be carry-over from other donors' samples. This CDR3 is CASSQVNQAGTSYNSPLHF.